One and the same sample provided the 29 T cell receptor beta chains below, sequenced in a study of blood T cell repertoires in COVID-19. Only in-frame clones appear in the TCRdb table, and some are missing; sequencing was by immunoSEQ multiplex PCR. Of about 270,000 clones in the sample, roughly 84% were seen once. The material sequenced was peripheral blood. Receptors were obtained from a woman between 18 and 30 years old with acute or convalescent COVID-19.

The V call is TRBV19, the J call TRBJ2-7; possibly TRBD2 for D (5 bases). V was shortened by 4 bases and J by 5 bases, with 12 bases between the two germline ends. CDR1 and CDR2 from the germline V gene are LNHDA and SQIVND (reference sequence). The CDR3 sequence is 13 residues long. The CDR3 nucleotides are TGTGCCAGTAGTAGCCGGGGTGAGCACGAGCAGTACTTC. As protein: CASSSRGEHEQYF.

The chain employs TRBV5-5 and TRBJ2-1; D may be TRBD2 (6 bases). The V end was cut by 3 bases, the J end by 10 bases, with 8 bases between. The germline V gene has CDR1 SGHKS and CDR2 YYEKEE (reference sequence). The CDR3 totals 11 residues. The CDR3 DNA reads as TGTGCCAGCAGCTCGGGACTGGAGCAGTTCTTC. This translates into CASSSGLEQFF.

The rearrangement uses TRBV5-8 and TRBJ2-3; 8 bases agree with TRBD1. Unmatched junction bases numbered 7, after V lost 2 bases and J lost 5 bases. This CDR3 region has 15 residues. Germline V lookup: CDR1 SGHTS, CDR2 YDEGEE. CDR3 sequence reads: CASSLSRGRGDTQYF. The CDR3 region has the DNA TGTGCCAGCAGCTTAAGCAGGGGGCGCGGAGATACGCAGTATTTT. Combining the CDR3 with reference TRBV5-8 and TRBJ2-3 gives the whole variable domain EAGVTQSPTHLIKTRGQQATLRCSPISGHTSVYWYQQALGLGLQFLLWYDEGEERNRGNFPPRFSGRQFPNYSSELNVNALELEDSALYLCASSLSRGRGDTQYFGPGTRLTVL.

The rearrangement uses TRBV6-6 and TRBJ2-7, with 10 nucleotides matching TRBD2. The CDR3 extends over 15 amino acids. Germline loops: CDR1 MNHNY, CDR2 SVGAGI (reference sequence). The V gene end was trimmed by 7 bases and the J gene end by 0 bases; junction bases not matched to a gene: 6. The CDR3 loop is CASTSLAGSSYEQYF. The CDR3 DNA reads TGTGCCAGCACCTCACTAGCGGGAAGCTCCTACGAGCAGTACTTC.

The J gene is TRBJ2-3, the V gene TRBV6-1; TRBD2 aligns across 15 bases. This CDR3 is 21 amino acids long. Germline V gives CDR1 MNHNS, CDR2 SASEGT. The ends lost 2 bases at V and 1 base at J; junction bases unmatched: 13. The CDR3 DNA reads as TGTGCCAGCAGTGAACCAAGGACTAGCGGGAGGGCCCTTCCGGGCACAGATACGCAGTATTTT. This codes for CASSEPRTSGRALPGTDTQYF.

The CDR3 sequence is CASSDGTGPEKLFF. The CDR3 DNA sequence: TGCGCCAGCAGCGATGGGACAGGCCCCGAGAAACTGTTTTTT. This chain links TRBV5-1 with TRBJ1-4; 8 bases agree with TRBD1. This CDR3 spans 14 amino acids. Germline V CDR1 and CDR2: SGHRS, YFSETQ. The ends lost 4 bases at V and 11 bases at J; junction bases unmatched: 10.

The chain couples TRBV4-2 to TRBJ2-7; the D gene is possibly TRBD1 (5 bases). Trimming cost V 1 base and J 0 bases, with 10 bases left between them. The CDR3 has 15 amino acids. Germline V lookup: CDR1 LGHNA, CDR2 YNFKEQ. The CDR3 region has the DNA TGTGCCAGCAGCCAAGCCAGGGATCTCTCCTACGAGCAGTACTTC. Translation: CASSQARDLSYEQYF.

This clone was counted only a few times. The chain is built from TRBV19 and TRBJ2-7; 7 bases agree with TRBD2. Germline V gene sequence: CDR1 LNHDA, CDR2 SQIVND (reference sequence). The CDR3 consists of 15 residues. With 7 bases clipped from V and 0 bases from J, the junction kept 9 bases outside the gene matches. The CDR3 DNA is TGTGCCAGTAAGAAAGCGGGGTCCCACTCCTACGAGCAGTACTTC. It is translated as CASKKAGSHSYEQYF.

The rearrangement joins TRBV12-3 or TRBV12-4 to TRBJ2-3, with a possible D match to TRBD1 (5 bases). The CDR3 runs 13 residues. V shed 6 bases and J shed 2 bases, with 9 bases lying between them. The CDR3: CASRRTNTDTQYF. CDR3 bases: TGTGCCAGCAGAAGGACAAACACAGATACGCAGTATTTT.

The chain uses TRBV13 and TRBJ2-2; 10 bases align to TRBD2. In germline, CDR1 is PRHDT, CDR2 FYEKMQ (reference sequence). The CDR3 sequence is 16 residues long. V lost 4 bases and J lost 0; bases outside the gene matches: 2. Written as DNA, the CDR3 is TGTGCCAGCAGCTCCCTAGCGGGAGCGAACACCGGGGAGCTGTTTTTT. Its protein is CASSSLAGANTGELFF.

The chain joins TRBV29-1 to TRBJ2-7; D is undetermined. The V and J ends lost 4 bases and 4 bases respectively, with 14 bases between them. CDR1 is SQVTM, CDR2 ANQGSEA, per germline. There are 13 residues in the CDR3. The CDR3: CSVVSIPGYEQYF. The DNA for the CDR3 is TGCAGCGTTGTGTCTATACCCGGGTACGAGCAGTACTTC.

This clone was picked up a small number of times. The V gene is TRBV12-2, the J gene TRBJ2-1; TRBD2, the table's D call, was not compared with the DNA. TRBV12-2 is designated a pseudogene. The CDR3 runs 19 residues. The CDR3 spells CASRLARVSGSSSYNEQFF. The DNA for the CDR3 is TGTGCAAGTCGCTTAGCGCGGGTTAGCGGGAGTTCTTCCTACAATGAGCAGTTCTTC.

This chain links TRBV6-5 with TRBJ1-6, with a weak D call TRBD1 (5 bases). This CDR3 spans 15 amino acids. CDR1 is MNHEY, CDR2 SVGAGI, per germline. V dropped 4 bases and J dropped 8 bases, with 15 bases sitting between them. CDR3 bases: TGTGCCAGCAGTTCCCCCGCGGCAGGGCATTCACCCCTCCACTTT. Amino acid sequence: CASSSPAAGHSPLHF.

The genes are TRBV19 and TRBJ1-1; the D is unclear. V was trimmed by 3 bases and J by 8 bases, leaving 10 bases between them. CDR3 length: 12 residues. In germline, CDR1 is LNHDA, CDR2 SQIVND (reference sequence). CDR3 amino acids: CASSIPPGEAFF. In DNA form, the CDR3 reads TGTGCCAGTAGTATCCCGCCGGGAGAAGCTTTCTTT.

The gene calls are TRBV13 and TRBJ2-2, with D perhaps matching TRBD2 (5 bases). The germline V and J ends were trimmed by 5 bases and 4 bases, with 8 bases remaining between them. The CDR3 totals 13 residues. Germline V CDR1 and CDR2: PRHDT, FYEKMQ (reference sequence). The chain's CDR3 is CASSPGSTGELFF. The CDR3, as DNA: TGTGCCAGCAGCCCGGGATCCACCGGGGAGCTGTTTTTT.

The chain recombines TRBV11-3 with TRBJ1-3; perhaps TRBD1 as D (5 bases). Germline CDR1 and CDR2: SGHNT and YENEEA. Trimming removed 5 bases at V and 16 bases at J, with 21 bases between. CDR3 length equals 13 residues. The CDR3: CASSPDTVGGGYF. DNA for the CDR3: TGTGCCAGCAGCCCCGATACGGTCGGCGGGGGGTATTTT.

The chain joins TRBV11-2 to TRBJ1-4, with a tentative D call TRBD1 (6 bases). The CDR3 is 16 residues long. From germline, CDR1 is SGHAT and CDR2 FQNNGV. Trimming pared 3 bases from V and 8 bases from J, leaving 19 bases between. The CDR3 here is CASSFSTGAFTEKLFF. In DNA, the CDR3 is TGTGCCAGCAGCTTTTCGACAGGCGCGTTCACGGAAAAACTGTTTTTT.

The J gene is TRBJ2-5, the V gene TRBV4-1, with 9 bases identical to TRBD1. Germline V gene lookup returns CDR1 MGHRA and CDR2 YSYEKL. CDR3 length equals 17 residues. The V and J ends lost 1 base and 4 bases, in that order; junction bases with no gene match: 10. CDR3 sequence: CASSQGAGTGLRETQYF. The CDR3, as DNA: TGCGCCAGCAGCCAAGGTGCCGGGACAGGGCTTCGAGAGACCCAGTACTTC.

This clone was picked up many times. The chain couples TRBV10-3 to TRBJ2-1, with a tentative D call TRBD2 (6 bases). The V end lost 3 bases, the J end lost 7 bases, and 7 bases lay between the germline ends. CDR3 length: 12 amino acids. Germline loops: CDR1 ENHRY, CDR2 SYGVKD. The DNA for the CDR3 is TGTGCCATCAGTGATCGGGGGAATGAGCAGTTCTTC. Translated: CAISDRGNEQFF.

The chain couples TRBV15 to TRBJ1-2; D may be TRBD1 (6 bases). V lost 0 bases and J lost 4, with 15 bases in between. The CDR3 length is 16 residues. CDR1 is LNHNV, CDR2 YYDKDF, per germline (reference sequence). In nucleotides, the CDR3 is TGTGCCACCAGCAGAGATCGGGGGGCGCCTAGCTATGGCTACACCTTC. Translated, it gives CATSRDRGAPSYGYTF.

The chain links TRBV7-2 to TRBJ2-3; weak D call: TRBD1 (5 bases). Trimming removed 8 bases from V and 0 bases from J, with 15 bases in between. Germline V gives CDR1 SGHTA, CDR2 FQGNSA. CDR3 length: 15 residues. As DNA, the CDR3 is TGTGCCAGCGGGGCCCCCCTTCTTAGCACAGATACGCAGTATTTT. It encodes CASGAPLLSTDTQYF. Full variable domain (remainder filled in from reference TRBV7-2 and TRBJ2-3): GAGVSQSPSNKVTEKGKDVELRCDPISGHTALYWYRQSLGQGLEFLIYFQGNSAPDKSGLPSDRFSAERTGGSVSTLTIQRTQQEDSAVYLCASGAPLLSTDTQYFGPGTRLTVL.

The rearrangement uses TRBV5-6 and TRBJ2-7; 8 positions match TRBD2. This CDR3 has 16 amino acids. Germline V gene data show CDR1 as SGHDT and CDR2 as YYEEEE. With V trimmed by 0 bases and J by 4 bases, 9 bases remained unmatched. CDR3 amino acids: CASSLVFSGSGYEQYF. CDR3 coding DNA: TGTGCCAGCAGCTTGGTGTTCAGCGGGAGCGGGTACGAGCAGTACTTC.

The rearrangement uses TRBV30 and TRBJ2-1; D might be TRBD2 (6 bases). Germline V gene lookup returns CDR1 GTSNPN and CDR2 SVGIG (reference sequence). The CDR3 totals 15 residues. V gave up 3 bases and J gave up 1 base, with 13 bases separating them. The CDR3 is CAWRNLARSYNEQFF. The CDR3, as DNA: TGTGCCTGGAGAAACCTAGCGAGGTCCTACAATGAGCAGTTCTTC.

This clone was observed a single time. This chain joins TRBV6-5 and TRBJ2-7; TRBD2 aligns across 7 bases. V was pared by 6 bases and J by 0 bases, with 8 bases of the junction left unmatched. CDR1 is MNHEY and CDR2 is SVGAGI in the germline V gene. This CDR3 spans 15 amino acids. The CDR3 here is CASRRLASSSYEQYF. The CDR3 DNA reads TGTGCCAGCAGAAGACTAGCTTCGAGCTCCTACGAGCAGTACTTC.

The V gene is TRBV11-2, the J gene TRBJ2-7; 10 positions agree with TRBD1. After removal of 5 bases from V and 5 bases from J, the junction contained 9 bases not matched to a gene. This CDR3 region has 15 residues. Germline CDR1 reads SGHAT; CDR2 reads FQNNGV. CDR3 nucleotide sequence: TGTGCCAGCAGCCAAGGGACAGGGGTGTACGACGAGCAGTACTTC. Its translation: CASSQGTGVYDEQYF.

The CDR3 spells CASSLGAGGLGEQFF. The CDR3 region has the DNA TGTGCCAGCAGCTTGGGGGCAGGTGGCTTGGGTGAGCAGTTCTTC. The rearrangement uses TRBV5-6 and TRBJ2-1; D unclear. This CDR3 has 15 amino acids. The germline V and J ends were trimmed by 0 bases and 9 bases, with 16 bases remaining between them. The germline gives CDR1 SGHDT, CDR2 YYEEEE. Using reference TRBV5-6 and TRBJ2-1 for the parts outside the CDR3, the full variable domain is DAGVTQSPTHLIKTRGQQVTLRCSPKSGHDTVSWYQQALGQGPQFIFQYYEEEERQRGNFPDRFSGHQFPNYSSELNVNALLLGDSALYLCASSLGAGGLGEQFFGPGTRLTVL.

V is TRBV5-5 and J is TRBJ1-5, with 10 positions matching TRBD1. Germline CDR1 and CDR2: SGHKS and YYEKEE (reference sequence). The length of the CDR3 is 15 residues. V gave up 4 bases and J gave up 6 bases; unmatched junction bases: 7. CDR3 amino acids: CASSASTGGGQPQHF. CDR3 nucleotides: TGTGCCAGCAGCGCGTCGACAGGGGGCGGTCAGCCCCAGCATTTT.

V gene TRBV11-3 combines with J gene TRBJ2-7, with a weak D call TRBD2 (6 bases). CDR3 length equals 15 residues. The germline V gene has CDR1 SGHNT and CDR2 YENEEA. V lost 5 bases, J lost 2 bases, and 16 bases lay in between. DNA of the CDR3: TGTGCCAGCAGCCTCGGGACTGGTACCCCCTACGAGCAGTACTTC. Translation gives CASSLGTGTPYEQYF.

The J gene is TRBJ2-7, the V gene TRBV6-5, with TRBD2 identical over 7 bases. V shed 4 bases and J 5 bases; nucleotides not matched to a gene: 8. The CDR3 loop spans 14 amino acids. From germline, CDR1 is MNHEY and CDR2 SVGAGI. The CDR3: CASSSSGTTHEQYF. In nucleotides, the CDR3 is TGTGCCAGCAGTTCGAGCGGGACTACCCACGAGCAGTACTTC.